The T cell receptor (beta chain) described here comes from a study of technical replicates of blood from a few donors. The CDR3 contains 13 residues. Between the trimmed V and J ends, which lost 3 bases and 4 bases, there was a span of 9 bases. Germline CDR1 reads SGHTA; CDR2 reads FQGTGA. Measured with immunoSEQ multiplex PCR; TCRdb has only the in-frame clones, and not every one. Here the sample spans around 97,000 clones, around 96% being singletons. Specimen: T cells isolated from PBMCs. V and J are TRBV7-3 and TRBJ2-5; D possibly corresponds to TRBD1 (5 bases). This clonotype originated in a human donor in good health. The CDR3: CASSLSGLETQYF. The DNA for the CDR3 is TGTGCCAGCAGCTTGTCAGGGTTAGAGACCCAGTACTTC.